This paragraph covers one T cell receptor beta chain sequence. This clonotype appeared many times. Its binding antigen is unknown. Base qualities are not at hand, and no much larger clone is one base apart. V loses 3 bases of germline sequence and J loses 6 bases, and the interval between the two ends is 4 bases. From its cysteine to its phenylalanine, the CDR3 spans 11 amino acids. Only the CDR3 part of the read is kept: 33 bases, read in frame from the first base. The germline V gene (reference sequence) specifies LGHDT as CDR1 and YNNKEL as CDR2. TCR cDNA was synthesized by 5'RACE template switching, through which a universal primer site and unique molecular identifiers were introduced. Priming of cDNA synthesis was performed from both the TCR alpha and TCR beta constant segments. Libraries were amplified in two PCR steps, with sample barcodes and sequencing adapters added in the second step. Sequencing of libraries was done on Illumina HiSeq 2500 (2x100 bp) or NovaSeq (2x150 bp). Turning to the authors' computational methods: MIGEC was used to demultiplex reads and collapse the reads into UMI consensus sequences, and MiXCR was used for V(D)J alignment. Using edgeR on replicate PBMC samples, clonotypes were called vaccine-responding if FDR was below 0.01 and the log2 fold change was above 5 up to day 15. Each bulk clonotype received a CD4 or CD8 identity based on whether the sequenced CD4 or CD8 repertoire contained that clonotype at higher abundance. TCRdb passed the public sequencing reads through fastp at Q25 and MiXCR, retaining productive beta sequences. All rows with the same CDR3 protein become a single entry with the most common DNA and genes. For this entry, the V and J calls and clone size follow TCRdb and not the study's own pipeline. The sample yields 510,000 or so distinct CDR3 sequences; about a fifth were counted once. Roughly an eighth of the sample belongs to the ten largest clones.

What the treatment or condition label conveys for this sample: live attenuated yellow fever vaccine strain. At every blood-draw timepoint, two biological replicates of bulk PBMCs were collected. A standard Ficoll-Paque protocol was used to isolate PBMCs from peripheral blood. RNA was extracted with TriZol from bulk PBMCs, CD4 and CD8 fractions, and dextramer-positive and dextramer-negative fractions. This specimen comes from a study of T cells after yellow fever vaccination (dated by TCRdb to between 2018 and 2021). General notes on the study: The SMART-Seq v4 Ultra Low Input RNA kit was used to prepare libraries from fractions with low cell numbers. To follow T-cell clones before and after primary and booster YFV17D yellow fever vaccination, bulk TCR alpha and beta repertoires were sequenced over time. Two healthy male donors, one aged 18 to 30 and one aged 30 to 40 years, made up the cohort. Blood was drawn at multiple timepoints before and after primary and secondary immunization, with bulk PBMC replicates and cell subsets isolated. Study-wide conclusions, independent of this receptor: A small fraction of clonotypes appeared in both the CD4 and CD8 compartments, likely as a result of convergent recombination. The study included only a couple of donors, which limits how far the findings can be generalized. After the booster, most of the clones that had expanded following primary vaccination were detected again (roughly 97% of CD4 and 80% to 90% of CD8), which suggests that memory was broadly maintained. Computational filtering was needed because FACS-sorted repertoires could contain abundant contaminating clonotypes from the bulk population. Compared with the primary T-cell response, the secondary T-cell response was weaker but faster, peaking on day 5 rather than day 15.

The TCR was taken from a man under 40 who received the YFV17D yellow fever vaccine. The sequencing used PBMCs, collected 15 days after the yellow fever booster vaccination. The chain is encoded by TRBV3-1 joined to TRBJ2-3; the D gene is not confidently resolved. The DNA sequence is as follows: TGTGCCAGCAGCCAGGTTGATACGCAGTATTTT. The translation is CASSQVDTQYF.